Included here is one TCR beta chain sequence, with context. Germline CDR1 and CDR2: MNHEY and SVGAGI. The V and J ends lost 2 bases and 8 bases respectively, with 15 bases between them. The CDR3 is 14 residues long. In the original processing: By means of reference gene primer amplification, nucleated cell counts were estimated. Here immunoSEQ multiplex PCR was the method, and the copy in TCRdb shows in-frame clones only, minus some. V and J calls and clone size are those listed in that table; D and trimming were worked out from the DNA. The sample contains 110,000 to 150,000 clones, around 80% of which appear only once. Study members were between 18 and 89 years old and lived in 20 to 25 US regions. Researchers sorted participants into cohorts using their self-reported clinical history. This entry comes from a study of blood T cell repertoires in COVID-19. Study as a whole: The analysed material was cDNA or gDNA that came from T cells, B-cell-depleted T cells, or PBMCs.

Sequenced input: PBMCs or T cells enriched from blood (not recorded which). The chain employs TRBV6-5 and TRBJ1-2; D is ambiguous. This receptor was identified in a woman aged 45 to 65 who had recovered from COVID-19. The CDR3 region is CASSYRHGKAGYTF. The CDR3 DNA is TGTGCCAGCAGTTACCGACACGGCAAGGCCGGCTACACCTTC.